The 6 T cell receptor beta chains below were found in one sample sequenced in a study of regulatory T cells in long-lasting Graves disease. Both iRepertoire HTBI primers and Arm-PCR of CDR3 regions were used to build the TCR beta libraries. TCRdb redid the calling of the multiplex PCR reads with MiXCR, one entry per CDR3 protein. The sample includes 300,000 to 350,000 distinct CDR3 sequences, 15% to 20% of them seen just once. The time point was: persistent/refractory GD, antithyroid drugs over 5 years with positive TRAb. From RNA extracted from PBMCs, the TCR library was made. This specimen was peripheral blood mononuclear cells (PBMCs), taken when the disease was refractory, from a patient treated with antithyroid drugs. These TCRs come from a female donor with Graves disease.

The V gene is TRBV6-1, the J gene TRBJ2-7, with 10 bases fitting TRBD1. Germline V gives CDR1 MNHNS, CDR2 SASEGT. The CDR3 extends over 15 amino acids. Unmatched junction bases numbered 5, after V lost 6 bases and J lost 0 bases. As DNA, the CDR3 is TGTGCCAGCAGCCCCGGGACAGGGGCCTCCTACGAGCAGTACTTC. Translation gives CASSPGTGASYEQYF.

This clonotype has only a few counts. The CDR3 region has the DNA TGCAGCGTCGTCGCCTGGGACATAAAAGGCGGTGGGGCTGAAGCTTTCTTT. Its protein is CSVVAWDIKGGGAEAFF. The V call is TRBV29-1, the J call TRBJ1-1, with D possibly being TRBD1 (6 bases). The germline gives CDR1 SQVTM, CDR2 ANQGSEA. This CDR3 contains 17 residues. Trimming took off 6 bases at V and 6 bases at J, with 29 bases between the two ends.

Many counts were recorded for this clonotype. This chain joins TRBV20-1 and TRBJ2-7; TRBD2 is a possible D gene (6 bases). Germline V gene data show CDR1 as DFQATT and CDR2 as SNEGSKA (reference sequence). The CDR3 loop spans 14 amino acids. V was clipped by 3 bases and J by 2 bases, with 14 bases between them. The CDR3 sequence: CSARSSGTAYEQYF. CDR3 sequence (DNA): TGCAGTGCTAGGTCCTCCGGGACTGCCTACGAGCAGTACTTC.

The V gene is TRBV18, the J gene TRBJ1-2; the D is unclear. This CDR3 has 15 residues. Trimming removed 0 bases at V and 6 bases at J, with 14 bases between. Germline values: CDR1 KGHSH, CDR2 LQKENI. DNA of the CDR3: TGTGCCAGCTCACCACCGTGGAAACGGGGAAATGGCTACACCTTC. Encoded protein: CASSPPWKRGNGYTF.

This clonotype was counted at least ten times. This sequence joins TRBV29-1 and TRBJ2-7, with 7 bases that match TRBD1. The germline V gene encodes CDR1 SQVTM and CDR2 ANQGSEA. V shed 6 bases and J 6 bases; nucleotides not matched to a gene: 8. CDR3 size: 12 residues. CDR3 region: CSVGKRQGEQYF. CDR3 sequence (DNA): TGCAGCGTGGGAAAAAGACAGGGCGAGCAGTACTTC.

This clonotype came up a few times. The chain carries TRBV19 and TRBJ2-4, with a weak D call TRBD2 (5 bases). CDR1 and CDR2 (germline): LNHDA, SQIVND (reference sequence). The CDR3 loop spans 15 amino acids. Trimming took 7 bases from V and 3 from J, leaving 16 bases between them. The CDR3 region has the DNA TGTGCCAGTAAAGGAGGATCGGGTGGCAAAAACATTCAGTACTTC. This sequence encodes CASKGGSGGKNIQYF.